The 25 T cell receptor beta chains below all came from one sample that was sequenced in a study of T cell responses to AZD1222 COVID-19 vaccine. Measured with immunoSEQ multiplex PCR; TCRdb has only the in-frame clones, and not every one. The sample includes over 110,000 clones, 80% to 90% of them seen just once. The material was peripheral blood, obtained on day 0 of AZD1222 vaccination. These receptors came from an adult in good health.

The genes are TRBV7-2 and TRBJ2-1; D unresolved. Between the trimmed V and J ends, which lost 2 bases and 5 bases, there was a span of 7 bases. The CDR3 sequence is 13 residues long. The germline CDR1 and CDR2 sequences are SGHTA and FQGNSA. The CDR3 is CASSLIGNNEQFF. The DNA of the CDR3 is TGTGCCAGCAGCTTAATTGGTAACAATGAGCAGTTCTTC. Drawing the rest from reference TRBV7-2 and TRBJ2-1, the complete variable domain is GAGVSQSPSNKVTEKGKDVELRCDPISGHTALYWYRQSLGQGLEFLIYFQGNSAPDKSGLPSDRFSAERTGGSVSTLTIQRTQQEDSAVYLCASSLIGNNEQFFGPGTRLTVL.

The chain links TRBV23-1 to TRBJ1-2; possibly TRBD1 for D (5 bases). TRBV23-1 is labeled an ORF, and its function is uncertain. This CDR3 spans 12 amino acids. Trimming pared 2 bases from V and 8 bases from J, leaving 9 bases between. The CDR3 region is CASSQVREGYTF. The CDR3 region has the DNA TGCGCCAGCAGTCAAGTCAGGGAAGGCTACACCTTC.

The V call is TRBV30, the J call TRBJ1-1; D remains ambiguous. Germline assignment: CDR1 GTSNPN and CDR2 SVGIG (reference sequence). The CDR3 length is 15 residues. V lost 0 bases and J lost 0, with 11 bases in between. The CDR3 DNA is TGTGCCTGGAGTGTGGCAGACGACATGAACACTGAAGCTTTCTTT. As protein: CAWSVADDMNTEAFF.

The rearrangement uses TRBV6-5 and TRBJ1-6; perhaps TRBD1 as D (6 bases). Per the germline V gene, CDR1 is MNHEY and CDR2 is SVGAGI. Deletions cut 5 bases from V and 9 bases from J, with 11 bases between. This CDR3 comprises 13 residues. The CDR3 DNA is TGTGCCAGCAGTCAAACCAGGGGTTCACCCCTCCACTTT. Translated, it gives CASSQTRGSPLHF.

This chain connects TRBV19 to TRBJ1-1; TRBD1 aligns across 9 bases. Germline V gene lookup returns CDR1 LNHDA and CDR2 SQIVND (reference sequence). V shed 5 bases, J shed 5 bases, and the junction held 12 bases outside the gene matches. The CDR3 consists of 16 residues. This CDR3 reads CASSVWPGQGSTEAFF. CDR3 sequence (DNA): TGTGCCAGTAGTGTATGGCCGGGACAGGGATCAACTGAAGCTTTCTTT.

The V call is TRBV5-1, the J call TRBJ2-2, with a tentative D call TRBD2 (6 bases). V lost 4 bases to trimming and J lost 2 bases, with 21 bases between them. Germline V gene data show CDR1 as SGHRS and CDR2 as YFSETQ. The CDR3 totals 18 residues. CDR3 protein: CASSKIQRGSANTGELFF. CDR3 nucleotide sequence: TGCGCCAGCAGCAAAATCCAACGGGGGTCGGCCAACACCGGGGAGCTGTTTTTT.

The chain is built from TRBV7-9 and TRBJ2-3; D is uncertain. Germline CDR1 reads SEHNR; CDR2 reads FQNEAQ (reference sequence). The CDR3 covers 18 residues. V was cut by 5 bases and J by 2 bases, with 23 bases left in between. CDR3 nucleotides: TGTGCCAGCAGCGGCCTAGTCCTACAGCCCCTCCTCACAGATACGCAGTATTTT. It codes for CASSGLVLQPLLTDTQYF.

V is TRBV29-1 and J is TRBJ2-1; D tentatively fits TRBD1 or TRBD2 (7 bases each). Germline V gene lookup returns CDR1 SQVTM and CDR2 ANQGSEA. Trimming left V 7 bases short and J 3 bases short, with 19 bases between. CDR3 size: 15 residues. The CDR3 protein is CSGAGGSGIYNEQFF. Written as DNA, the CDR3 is TGCAGCGGAGCAGGGGGAAGCGGGATCTACAATGAGCAGTTCTTC.

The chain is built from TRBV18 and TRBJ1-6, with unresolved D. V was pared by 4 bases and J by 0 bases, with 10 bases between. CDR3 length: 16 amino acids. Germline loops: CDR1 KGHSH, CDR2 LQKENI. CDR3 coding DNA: TGTGCCAGCTCACAAGTCGAAGGCTCCTATAATTCACCCCTCCACTTT. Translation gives CASSQVEGSYNSPLHF.

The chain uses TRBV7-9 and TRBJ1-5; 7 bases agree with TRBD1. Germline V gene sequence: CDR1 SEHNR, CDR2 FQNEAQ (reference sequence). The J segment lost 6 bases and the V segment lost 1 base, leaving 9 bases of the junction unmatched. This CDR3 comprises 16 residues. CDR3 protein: CASSLGARGSGQPQHF. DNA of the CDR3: TGTGCCAGCAGCTTAGGGGCCAGGGGGTCGGGTCAGCCCCAGCATTTT.

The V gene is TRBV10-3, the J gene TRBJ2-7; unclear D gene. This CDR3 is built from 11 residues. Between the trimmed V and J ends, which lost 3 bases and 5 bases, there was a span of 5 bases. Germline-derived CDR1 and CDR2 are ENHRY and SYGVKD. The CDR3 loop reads CAISELDEQYF. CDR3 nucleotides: TGTGCCATCAGTGAATTGGACGAGCAGTACTTC.

The CDR3 protein is CASSFRGRAYNEQFF. The CDR3 coding sequence is TGTGCCAGCAGTTTCAGGGGTCGCGCCTACAATGAGCAGTTCTTC. The J gene is TRBJ2-1, the V gene TRBV27, with a tentative D call TRBD1 (6 bases). The V and J ends lost 3 bases and 2 bases respectively, with 11 bases between them. This CDR3 region has 15 residues. Germline CDR1 reads MNHEY; CDR2 reads SMNVEV (reference sequence).

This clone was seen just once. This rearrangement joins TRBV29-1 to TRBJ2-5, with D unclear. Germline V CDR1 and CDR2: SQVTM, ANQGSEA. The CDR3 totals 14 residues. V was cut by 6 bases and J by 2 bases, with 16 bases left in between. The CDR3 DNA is TGCAGCGTAGTGGGGTCCTTGGGGCAAGAGACCCAGTACTTC. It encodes CSVVGSLGQETQYF.

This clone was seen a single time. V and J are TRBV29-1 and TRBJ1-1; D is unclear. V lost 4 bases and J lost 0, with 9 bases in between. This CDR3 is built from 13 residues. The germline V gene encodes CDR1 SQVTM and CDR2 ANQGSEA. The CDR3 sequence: CSVVRRMNTEAFF. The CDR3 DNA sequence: TGCAGCGTTGTGAGGCGGATGAACACTGAAGCTTTCTTT.

The CDR3 reads CASSLVTKRADTQYF. CDR3 coding DNA: TGTGCCAGCAGCTTGGTAACTAAAAGGGCAGATACGCAGTATTTT. This rearrangement joins TRBV5-6 to TRBJ2-3; no firm D call. The CDR3 is 15 amino acids. V lost 0 bases to trimming and J lost 4 bases, with 12 bases between them. Germline values: CDR1 SGHDT, CDR2 YYEEEE.

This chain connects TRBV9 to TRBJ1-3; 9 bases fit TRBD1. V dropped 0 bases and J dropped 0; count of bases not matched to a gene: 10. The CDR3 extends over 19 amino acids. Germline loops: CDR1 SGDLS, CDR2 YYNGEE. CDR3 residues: CASSVGILQGATSGNTIYF. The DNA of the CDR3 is TGTGCCAGCAGCGTAGGCATCTTACAGGGGGCTACCTCTGGAAACACCATATATTTT.

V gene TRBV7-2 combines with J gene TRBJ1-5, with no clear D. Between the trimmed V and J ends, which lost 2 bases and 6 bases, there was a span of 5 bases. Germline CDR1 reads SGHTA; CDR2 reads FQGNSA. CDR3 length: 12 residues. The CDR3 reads CASSLTGQPQHF. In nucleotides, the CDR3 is TGTGCCAGCAGCTTAACGGGTCAGCCCCAGCATTTT.

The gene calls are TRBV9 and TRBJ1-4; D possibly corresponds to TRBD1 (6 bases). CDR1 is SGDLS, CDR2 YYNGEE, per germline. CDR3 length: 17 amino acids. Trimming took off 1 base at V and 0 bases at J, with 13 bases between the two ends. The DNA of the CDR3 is TGTGCCAGCAGCGTAAGCAGGACAGACGCAACTAATGAAAAACTGTTTTTT. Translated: CASSVSRTDATNEKLFF.

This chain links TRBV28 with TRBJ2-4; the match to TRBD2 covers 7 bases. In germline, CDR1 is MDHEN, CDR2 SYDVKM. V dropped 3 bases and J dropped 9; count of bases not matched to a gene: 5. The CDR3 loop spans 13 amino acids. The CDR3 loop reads CASSLGGNGIQYF. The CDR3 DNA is TGTGCCAGCAGTTTGGGGGGGAACGGCATTCAGTACTTC.

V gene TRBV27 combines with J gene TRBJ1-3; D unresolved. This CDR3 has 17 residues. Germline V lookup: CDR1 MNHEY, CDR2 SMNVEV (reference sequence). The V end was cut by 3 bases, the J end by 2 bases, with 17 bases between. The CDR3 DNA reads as TGTGCCAGCAGTTTTATTCCCCTCTACAGTCCTGGAAACACCATATATTTT. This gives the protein CASSFIPLYSPGNTIYF.

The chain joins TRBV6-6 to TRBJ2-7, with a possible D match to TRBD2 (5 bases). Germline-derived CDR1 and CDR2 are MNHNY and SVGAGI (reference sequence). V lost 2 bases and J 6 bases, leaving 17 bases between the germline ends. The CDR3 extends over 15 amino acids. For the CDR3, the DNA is TGTGCCAGCAGTTACCGGCCCGGGGTTGGGCTCGAGCAGTACTTC. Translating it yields CASSYRPGVGLEQYF.

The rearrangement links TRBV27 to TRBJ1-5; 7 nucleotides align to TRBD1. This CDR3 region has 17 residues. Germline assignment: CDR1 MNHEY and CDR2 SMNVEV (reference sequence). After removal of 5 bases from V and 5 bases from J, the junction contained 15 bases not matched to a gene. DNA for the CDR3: TGTGCCAGCAGTCCGATCCCACAGGGGACAGTCCATCAGCCCCAGCATTTT. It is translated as CASSPIPQGTVHQPQHF.

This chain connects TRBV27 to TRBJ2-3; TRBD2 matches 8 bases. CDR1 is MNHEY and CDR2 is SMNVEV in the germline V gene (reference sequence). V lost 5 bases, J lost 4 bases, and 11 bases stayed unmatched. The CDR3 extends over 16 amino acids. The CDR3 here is CASSMWAGGSADTQYF. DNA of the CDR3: TGTGCCAGCAGTATGTGGGCGGGAGGTTCGGCAGATACGCAGTATTTT.

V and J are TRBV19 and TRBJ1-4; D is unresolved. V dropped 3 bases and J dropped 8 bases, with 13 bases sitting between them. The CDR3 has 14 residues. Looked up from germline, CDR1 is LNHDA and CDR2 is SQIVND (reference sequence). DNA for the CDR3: TGTGCCAGTAGTATGATGAATCTCGGAGAAAAACTGTTTTTT. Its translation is CASSMMNLGEKLFF.

In DNA form, the CDR3 reads TGTGCCAGTAGTACGTCTCAGGGACAGCCCCAGCATTTT. Amino acids: CASSTSQGQPQHF. The chain is built from TRBV19 and TRBJ1-5; possible D gene TRBD1, 5 bases. Trimming stripped 4 bases from V and 7 bases from J, with 11 bases between. The CDR3 consists of 13 residues. In germline, CDR1 is LNHDA, CDR2 SQIVND (reference sequence).